The 17 T cell receptor beta chains given below trace back to one sample, sequenced in a study of shared clonotypes between healthy human individuals. Only in-frame clones appear in the TCRdb table, and some are missing; sequencing was by immunoSEQ multiplex PCR. The sample records about 1.5 million clones, roughly 97% being singletons. The specimen sequenced was naive CD4+ T cells sorted from blood. Subset indicated: CD45RA+ positively selected. These receptors were collected from a man younger than 45 in good health.

The V gene is TRBV11-3, the J gene TRBJ2-1; possibly TRBD2 for D (5 bases). CDR1 is SGHNT and CDR2 is YENEEA in the germline V gene. Trimming shortened V by 1 base and J by 4 bases, and 11 bases separated the two germline ends. The CDR3 consists of 15 residues. This CDR3 reads CASSLVLATYNEQFF. The CDR3 DNA sequence: TGTGCCAGCAGCTTAGTCCTAGCTACGTACAATGAGCAGTTCTTC.

The chain uses TRBV5-1 and TRBJ2-3, with D unclear. CDR3 length equals 14 residues. Germline-derived CDR1 and CDR2 are SGHRS and YFSETQ. Trimming took 1 base from V and 6 from J, leaving 12 bases between them. CDR3 nucleotides: TGCGCCAGCAGCTTGCGTGGGATTGCGGATACGCAGTATTTT. The encoded protein is CASSLRGIADTQYF. The full variable domain, with the rest looked up from reference TRBV5-1 and TRBJ2-3, is KAGVTQTPRYLIKTRGQQVTLSCSPISGHRSVSWYQQTPGQGLQFLFEYFSETQRNKGNFPGRFSGRQFSNSRSEMNVSTLELGDSALYLCASSLRGIADTQYFGPGTRLTVL.

This clone was found once. The CDR3 protein is CASSDDGGSGNTIYF. The DNA of the CDR3 is TGCGCCAGCAGCGACGATGGAGGCTCTGGAAACACCATATATTTT. This chain connects TRBV5-1 to TRBJ1-3; D remains ambiguous. Germline-derived CDR1 and CDR2 are SGHRS and YFSETQ. Trimming took off 4 bases at V and 0 bases at J, with 11 bases between the two ends. The CDR3 has 15 residues.

CDR3 protein: CASSAGQGRTYEQYF. The CDR3, as DNA: TGTGCCAGCAGCGCCGGACAGGGGAGAACCTACGAGCAGTACTTC. The chain has TRBV9 and TRBJ2-7, with 9 positions matching TRBD1. The CDR3 runs 15 residues. Germline CDR1 is SGDLS and CDR2 is YYNGEE. Trimming cost V 3 bases and J 2 bases; bases outside gene matches: 6.

The chain uses TRBV5-1 and TRBJ1-1, with D tentatively TRBD1 (5 bases). This CDR3 contains 14 residues. Germline CDR1 and CDR2: SGHRS and YFSETQ. The V end lost 0 bases, the J end lost 8 bases, and 14 bases lay between the germline ends. The CDR3 protein is CASSLARQGVEAFF. CDR3 bases: TGCGCCAGCAGCTTGGCGAGGCAGGGTGTCGAAGCTTTCTTT.

This chain joins TRBV14 and TRBJ2-3; D remains unclear. V lost 1 base, J lost 1 base, and 9 bases lay in between. Germline V gene sequence: CDR1 SGHDN, CDR2 FVKESK. The CDR3 covers 15 residues. For the CDR3, the DNA is TGTGCCAGCAGCCAAGTGCCCTTCCGCACAGATACGCAGTATTTT. It encodes CASSQVPFRTDTQYF.

V and J are TRBV20-1 and TRBJ1-1; no clear D gene. The CDR3 has 10 amino acids. Trimming stripped 7 bases from V and 10 bases from J, with 13 bases between. The germline CDR1 and CDR2 sequences are DFQATT and SNEGSKA (reference sequence). CDR3: CSVVRVVAFF. In DNA form, the CDR3 reads TGCAGTGTCGTAAGGGTTGTAGCTTTCTTT.

The gene calls are TRBV4-3 and TRBJ2-7; D perhaps matches TRBD2 (5 bases). Germline V lookup: CDR1 LGHNA, CDR2 YSLEER. CDR3 length: 15 residues. Trimming pared 1 base from V and 3 bases from J, leaving 13 bases between. The CDR3 DNA is TGCGCCAGCAGCCAAGCGGCGGCGAGCGGCTACGAGCAGTACTTC. Protein product: CASSQAAASGYEQYF.

Written as DNA, the CDR3 is TGTGCCAGCACTCCTGGCGGCCGACCCGAGACCCAGTACTTC. It codes for CASTPGGRPETQYF. The chain has TRBV28 and TRBJ2-5, with unresolved D. V lost 7 bases to trimming and J lost 5 bases, with 17 bases between them. The CDR3 consists of 14 residues. CDR1 and CDR2 from the germline V gene are MDHEN and SYDVKM.

This clone was counted once. This specimen includes other DNA sequences encoding the same CDR3. The chain employs TRBV5-6 and TRBJ2-1; D is undetermined. V lost 0 bases, J lost 0 bases, and 10 bases lay in between. The CDR3 loop spans 16 amino acids. Germline values: CDR1 SGHDT, CDR2 YYEEEE. The chain's CDR3 is CASSLAGGSSYNEQFF. Here the CDR3 DNA reads TGTGCCAGCAGCTTGGCCGGCGGAAGCTCCTACAATGAGCAGTTCTTC.

V gene TRBV5-1 combines with J gene TRBJ2-1; no definite D call. Looked up from germline, CDR1 is SGHRS and CDR2 is YFSETQ. This CDR3 contains 13 residues. V was cut by 0 bases and J by 10 bases, with 11 bases left in between. The CDR3 protein is CASSLVPPREQFF. The CDR3 DNA reads as TGCGCCAGCAGCTTGGTACCCCCTCGGGAGCAGTTCTTC.

The chain joins TRBV9 to TRBJ1-4, with 10 positions matching TRBD1. The V and J ends lost 4 bases and 8 bases, in that order; junction bases with no gene match: 8. CDR3 length equals 15 residues. The V gene's germline CDR1 is SGDLS and CDR2 YYNGEE. CDR3 nucleotide sequence: TGTGCCAGCAGCAGTTGGACAGGGGGGAACGAAAAACTGTTTTTT. Encoded protein: CASSSWTGGNEKLFF.

The V gene is TRBV2, the J gene TRBJ2-1, with 15 positions matching TRBD2. J gave up 2 bases and V 5 bases, and 7 bases lay outside the gene matches. CDR1 is SNHLY and CDR2 is FYNNEI in the germline V gene. This CDR3 comprises 18 residues. CDR3 sequence: CASSIPGLAGGTYNEQFF. CDR3 sequence (DNA): TGTGCCAGCAGTATCCCGGGACTAGCGGGAGGAACCTACAATGAGCAGTTCTTC.

J is TRBJ2-7 and V is TRBV21-1. TRBV21-1 is tagged as a pseudogene. CDR3 length equals 14 residues. CDR3: CASSSGSSSYEQYF. Here the CDR3 DNA reads TGTGCCAGCAGCAGTGGCAGTAGCTCCTACGAGCAGTACTTC.

The chain carries TRBV5-4 and TRBJ2-1; 13 positions agree with TRBD2. Germline assignment: CDR1 SGHNT and CDR2 YYREEE (reference sequence). V trimming: 4 bases; J trimming: 5 bases; junction bases outside the gene matches: 3. This CDR3 is built from 15 residues. The CDR3 loop is CASSVGLAGNNEQFF. The CDR3 coding sequence is TGTGCCAGCAGCGTGGGACTAGCGGGAAACAATGAGCAGTTCTTC.

The chain recombines TRBV30 with TRBJ2-2, with a tentative D call TRBD1 (6 bases). Germline CDR1 and CDR2: GTSNPN and SVGIG (reference sequence). With 8 bases removed from V and 1 base from J, the gap between germline ends came to 11 bases. CDR3 length equals 13 residues. The CDR3 is CARPGQNTGELFF. CDR3 coding DNA: TGTGCCCGACCGGGACAGAACACCGGGGAGCTGTTTTTT.

This chain joins TRBV5-1 and TRBJ2-3; the D gene is possibly TRBD2 (6 bases). Trimming took off 4 bases at V and 1 base at J, with 19 bases between the two ends. The CDR3 totals 17 residues. Germline V gene sequence: CDR1 SGHRS, CDR2 YFSETQ. The CDR3 DNA follows: TGCGCCAGCAGCCTAGCCTTTGGCGGGACGGGCACAGATACGCAGTATTTT. Translated: CASSLAFGGTGTDTQYF.